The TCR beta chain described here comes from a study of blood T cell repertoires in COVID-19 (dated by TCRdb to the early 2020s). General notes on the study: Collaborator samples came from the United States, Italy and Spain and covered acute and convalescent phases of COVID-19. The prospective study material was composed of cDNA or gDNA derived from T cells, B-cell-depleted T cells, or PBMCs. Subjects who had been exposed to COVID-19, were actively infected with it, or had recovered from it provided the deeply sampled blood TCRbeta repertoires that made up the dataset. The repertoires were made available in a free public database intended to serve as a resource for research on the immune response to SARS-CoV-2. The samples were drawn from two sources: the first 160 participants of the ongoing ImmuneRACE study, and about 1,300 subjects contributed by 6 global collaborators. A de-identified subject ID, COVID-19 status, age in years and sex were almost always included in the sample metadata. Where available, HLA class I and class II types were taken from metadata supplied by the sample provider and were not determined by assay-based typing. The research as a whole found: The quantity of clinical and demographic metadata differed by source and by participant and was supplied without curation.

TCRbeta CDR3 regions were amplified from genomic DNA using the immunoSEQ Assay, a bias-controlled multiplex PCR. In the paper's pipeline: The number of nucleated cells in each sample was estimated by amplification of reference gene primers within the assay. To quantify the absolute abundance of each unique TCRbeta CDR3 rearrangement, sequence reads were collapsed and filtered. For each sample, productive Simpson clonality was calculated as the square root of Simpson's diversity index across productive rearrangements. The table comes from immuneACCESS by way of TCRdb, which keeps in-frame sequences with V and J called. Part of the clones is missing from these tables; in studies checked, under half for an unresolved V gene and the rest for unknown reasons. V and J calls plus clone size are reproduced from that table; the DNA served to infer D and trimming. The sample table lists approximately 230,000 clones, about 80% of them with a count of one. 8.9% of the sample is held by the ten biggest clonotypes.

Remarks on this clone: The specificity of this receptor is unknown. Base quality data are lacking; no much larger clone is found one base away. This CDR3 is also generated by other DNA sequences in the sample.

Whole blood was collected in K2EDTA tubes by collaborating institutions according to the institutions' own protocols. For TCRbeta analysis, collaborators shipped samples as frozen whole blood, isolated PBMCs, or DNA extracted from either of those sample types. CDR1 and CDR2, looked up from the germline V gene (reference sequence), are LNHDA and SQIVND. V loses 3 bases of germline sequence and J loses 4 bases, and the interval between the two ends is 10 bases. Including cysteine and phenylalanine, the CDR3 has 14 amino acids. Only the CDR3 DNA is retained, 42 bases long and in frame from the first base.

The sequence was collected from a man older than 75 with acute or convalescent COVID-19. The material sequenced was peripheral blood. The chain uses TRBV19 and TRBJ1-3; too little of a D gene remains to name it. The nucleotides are TGTGCCAGTAGTATTAGGACTGCCGGAAACACCATATATTTT. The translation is CASSIRTAGNTIYF. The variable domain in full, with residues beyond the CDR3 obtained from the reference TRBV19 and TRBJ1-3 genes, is DGGITQSPKYLFRKEGQNVTLSCEQNLNHDAMYWYRQDPGQGLRLIYYSQIVNDFQKGDIAEGYSVSREKKESFPLTVTSAQKNPTAFYLCASSIRTAGNTIYFGEGSWLTVV.